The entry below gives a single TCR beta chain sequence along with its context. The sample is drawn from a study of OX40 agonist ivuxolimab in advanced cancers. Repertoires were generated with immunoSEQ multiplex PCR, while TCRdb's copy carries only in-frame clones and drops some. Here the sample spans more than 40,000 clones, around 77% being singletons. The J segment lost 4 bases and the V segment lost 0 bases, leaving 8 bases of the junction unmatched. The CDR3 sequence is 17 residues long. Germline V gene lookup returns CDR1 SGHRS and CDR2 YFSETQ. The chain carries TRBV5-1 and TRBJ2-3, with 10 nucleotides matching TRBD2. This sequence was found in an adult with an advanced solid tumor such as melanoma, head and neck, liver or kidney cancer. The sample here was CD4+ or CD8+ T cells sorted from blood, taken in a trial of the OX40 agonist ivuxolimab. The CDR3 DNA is TGCGCCAGCAGCTTGGGTGCTAGCGGGAGTGGGGCAGATACGCAGTATTTT. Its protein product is CASSLGASGSGADTQYF.